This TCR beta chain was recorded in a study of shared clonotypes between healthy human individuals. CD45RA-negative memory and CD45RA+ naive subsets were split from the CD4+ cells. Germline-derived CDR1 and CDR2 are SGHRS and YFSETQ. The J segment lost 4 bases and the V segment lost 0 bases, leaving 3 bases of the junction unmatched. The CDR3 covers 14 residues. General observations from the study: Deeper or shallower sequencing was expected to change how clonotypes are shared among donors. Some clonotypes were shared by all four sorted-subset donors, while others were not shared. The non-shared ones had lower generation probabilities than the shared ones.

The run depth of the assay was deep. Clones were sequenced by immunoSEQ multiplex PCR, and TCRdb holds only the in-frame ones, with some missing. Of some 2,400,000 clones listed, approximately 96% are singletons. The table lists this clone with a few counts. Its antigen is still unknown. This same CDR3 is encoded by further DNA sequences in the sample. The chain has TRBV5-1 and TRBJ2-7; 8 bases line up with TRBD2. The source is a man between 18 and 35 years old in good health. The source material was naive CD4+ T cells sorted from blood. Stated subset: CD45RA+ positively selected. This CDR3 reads CASSLASGGYEQYF. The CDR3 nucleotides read TGCGCCAGCAGCTTGGCCAGCGGGGGATACGAGCAGTACTTC.